A single T cell receptor (beta chain) is shown here with its context. Per germline, CDR1 MNHEY and CDR2 SVGAGI. This CDR3 has 13 residues. V lost 4 bases to trimming and J lost 3 bases, with 10 bases between them. Authors' analysis steps: Quantification of nucleated cells was approximated via reference gene primer amplification. Profiling relied on immunoSEQ multiplex PCR, and the TCRdb table lists in-frame clones only, not all of them. The V and J calls and clone size are taken from that table; D and trimming were inferred from the DNA. This sample carries approximately 240,000 clones, 65% to 90% of them seen once, and the ten largest clones take 4% to 6%. This sample was taken from a study of blood T cell repertoires in COVID-19. Overall study: T cells, B-cell-depleted T cells, or PBMCs supplied cDNA or gDNA.

This chain connects TRBV6-5 to TRBJ2-7, with D possibly matching TRBD2 (5 bases). The sequencing input was peripheral blood. This TCR was sampled from a woman older than 75 with active or convalescent COVID-19. The CDR3, as DNA: TGTGCCAGCAGTTTTGGACTGAACTACGAGCAGTACTTC. It encodes CASSFGLNYEQYF.